This T cell receptor (beta chain) was found in a study of CD8 T cells in ankylosing spondylitis. Trimming pared 0 bases from V and 5 bases from J, leaving 14 bases between. Germline CDR1 is SGDLS and CDR2 is YYNGEE. The CDR3 runs to 15 residues. This clonotype appeared many times. Its antigen remains unidentified. TCRdb redid the calling of the 5' RACE reads with MiXCR, one entry per CDR3 protein. The sample yields 40,000 to 50,000 distinct CDR3 sequences, 2.5% to 3% seen once. Study observations and caveats: Researchers reportedly found disease-linked clones significantly enriched in matched ankylosing spondylitis synovial fluid.

The TCR comes from a male donor with ankylosing spondylitis or in good health (not recorded which). V and J are TRBV9 and TRBJ1-1; tentatively, D is TRBD1 (6 bases). The sequenced material came from blood, either unsorted or a sorted T cell fraction (not recorded which). As DNA, the CDR3 is TGTGCCAGCAGCGTAGTGCAGGGGCCGGGGACTGAAGCTTTCTTT. Translating gives CASSVVQGPGTEAFF.